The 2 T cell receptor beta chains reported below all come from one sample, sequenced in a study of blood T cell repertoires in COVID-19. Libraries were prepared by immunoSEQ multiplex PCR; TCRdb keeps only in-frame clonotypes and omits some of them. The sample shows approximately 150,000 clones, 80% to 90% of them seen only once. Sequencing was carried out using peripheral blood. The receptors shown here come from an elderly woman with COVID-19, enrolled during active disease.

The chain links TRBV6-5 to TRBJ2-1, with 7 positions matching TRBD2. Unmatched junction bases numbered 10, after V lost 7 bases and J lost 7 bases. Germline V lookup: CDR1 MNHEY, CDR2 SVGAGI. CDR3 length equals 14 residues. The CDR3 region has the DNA TGTGCCAGCATTAGCGGGCCGACCGGTAATGAGCAGTTCTTC. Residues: CASISGPTGNEQFF.

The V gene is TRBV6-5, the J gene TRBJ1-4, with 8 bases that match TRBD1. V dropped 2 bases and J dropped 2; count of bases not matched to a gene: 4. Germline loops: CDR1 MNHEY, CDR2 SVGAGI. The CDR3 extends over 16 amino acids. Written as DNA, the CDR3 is TGTGCCAGCAGTTACCGCACAGGGGGGACTAATGAAAAACTGTTTTTT. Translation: CASSYRTGGTNEKLFF.